This is a list of T cell receptor beta chains from one sample in a study of T cell responses to AZD1222 COVID-19 vaccine. The repertoire was sequenced with immunoSEQ multiplex PCR; TCRdb's copy has only in-frame clones and lacks some. The sample records approximately 120,000 clones, approximately 88% being singletons. The sample here was peripheral blood, taken 28 days after the second AZD1222 dose. These receptors all stem from an adult who received the AZD1222 COVID-19 vaccine. CDR3s include the opening cysteine and the closing phenylalanine or tryptophan. D genes are given only for firm matches. Clone sizes are given selectively: once, few, many, or a class where the clone is expanded.

abundance,j_gene,d_gene,v_gene,CDR3nt,CDR3aa
.,TRBJ1-6,.,TRBV7-9,TGTGCCAGCAGCTTAAGGACAGCGGATTCACCCCTCCACTTT,CASSLRTADSPLHF
.,TRBJ2-1,TRBD2,TRBV29-1,TGCAGCGTGGGAAGCGGGGGGGCTAGCAATGAGCAGTTCTTC,CSVGSGGASNEQFF
.,TRBJ2-7,TRBD2,TRBV27,TGTGCCAGCACCCCGCCGGGGGGGGGTTACGAGCAGTACTTC,CASTPPGGGYEQYF
.,TRBJ2-2,.,TRBV7-2,TGTGCCAGCAGCTTATTGGTCGGCGGCACCGGGGAGCTGTTTTTT,CASSLLVGGTGELFF
.,TRBJ1-6,TRBD1,TRBV19,TGTGCCAGTATCGCCCGGACAGGGAATAATTCACCCCTCCACTTT,CASIARTGNNSPLHF
.,TRBJ1-4,.,TRBV4-1,TGCGCCAGCAGCCAAGGGACGGTTGGAACTAATGAAAAACTGTTTTTT,CASSQGTVGTNEKLFF
.,TRBJ2-1,.,TRBV19,TGTGCCAGTAGTTCAGGCAGCTCCTACAATGAGCAGTTCTTC,CASSSGSSYNEQFF
few,TRBJ2-5,TRBD1,TRBV4-3,TGCGCCAGCAGCCAAGGGGACAGATGGGAGACCCAGTACTTC,CASSQGDRWETQYF
.,TRBJ2-7,.,TRBV5-5,TGTGCCAGCAGCTTTGACAGGTGGGGCGAGCAGTACTTC,CASSFDRWGEQYF
.,TRBJ2-3,TRBD2,TRBV5-1,TGCGCCAGCAGCCAAACTAGCGGGGGGGCAGATACGCAGTATTTT,CASSQTSGGADTQYF
.,TRBJ1-2,.,TRBV7-2,TGTGCCAGCAGCCCGGGGGCAGATTTATGGCTCACCTTC,CASSPGADLWLTF
.,TRBJ2-1,TRBD1,TRBV18,TGTGCCAGCTCACCAGGGACAGGGACCTACAATGAGCAGTTCTTC,CASSPGTGTYNEQFF
.,TRBJ1-4,.,TRBV10-3,TGTGCCATCAGTGTGGTAGCTAATGAAAAACTGTTTTTT,CAISVVANEKLFF
.,TRBJ1-1,.,TRBV27,TGTGCCAGCAGAGATGGGGCGGCTGAAGCTTTCTTT,CASRDGAAEAFF
.,TRBJ1-2,.,TRBV19,TGTGCAAGTAAACAGGGAACGTCTGTATATGGCTACACCTTC,CASKQGTSVYGYTF
.,TRBJ1-6,.,TRBV6-5,TGTGCCAGCAGTTACGCAGGCGTTCGCTCACCCCTCCACTTT,CASSYAGVRSPLHF
.,TRBJ2-7,TRBD1,TRBV5-1,TGCGCCAGCAGCCCCGGACAGGGCCTCTACGAGCAGTACTTC,CASSPGQGLYEQYF
.,TRBJ2-7,.,TRBV30,TGTGCCTGGGGGACCGGAGTGTACGAGCAGTACTTC,CAWGTGVYEQYF
.,TRBJ1-2,TRBD1,TRBV29-1,TGCAGCGTAGGCGTTAACCGGGACAGGGATGGGACCTTC,CSVGVNRDRDGTF
.,TRBJ1-6,.,TRBV9,TGTGCCAGCAGCTCCCGAGCGGGAAATTCACCCCTCCACTTT,CASSSRAGNSPLHF
once,TRBJ1-5,.,TRBV7-9,TGTGCCAGCAGGCGCCTTCAGGGAGGGGCCCAGCATTTT,CASRRLQGGAQHF
.,TRBJ1-6,.,TRBV30,TGTGCCTGGAGTTACGACGGTAATTCACCCCTCCACTTT,CAWSYDGNSPLHF
.,TRBJ2-5,.,TRBV7-2,TGTGCCAGTCTGGGTGGGGGCGGACAAGAGACCCAGTACTTC,CASLGGGGQETQYF
.,TRBJ2-1,TRBD2,TRBV5-1,TGCGCCAGCAGCTCACTAGCGGGCTCCTACAATGAGCAGTTCTTC,CASSSLAGSYNEQFF
.,TRBJ2-5,TRBD2,TRBV3-1/TRBV3-2,TGTGCCAGCAGCCAGGTATCTAGCGGGGGGCTGCAAGAGACCCAGTACTTC,CASSQVSSGGLQETQYF
few,TRBJ2-7,.,TRBV28,TGTGCCAGCAGTTTATCCCCGGGAGTATTCTACGAGCAGTACTTC,CASSLSPGVFYEQYF
.,TRBJ2-5,TRBD1,TRBV30,TGTGCCTGGAGTACTCGCAGGGGGTATCGGGAGACCCAGTACTTC,CAWSTRRGYRETQYF
few,TRBJ1-2,.,TRBV14,TGTGCCAGCAGCCCCCGGGGACATATCTATGGCTACACCTTC,CASSPRGHIYGYTF